This T cell receptor beta chain was recorded in a study of T-cell memory formation after mild COVID-19. Study summary: Largely, the TCR clusters proved donor specific.

This clonotype was counted between two and nine times. MiXCR, run by TCRdb on the 5' RACE reads, gives a single entry per CDR3 protein. The repertoire holds 120,000 to 150,000 distinct CDR3 sequences, with 15% to 20% as singletons. V gave up 5 bases and J gave up 1 base, with 6 bases separating them. The CDR3 spans 13 residues. CDR1 and CDR2 from the germline V gene are SNHLY and FYNNEI. Sequenced sample: PBMCs or a T cell subset sorted from them (not recorded which). The sequence came from an adult woman who had mild COVID-19 (a few samples of this study predate the infection). Cell type and time point are not known. J is TRBJ1-3 and V is TRBV2; D is undetermined. Written as DNA, the CDR3 is TGTGCCAGCAGTATAGCTTCTGGAAACACCATATATTTT. Translating gives CASSIASGNTIYF.